A selection of T cell receptor beta chains follows, all from one sample in a study of shared clonotypes between healthy human individuals. Assay used: immunoSEQ multiplex PCR; TCRdb lists only in-frame clones, some missing. This table holds hundreds of thousands of clones, around 96% found once. Sample: naive CD8+ T cells sorted from blood. Receptors originate from a woman in her twenties or thirties in good health. Both conserved end residues are part of each CDR3. A D gene is named only where the DNA matches it firmly. Some rows mark clone size as missing; the rest say once, few, many or name a class of expanded clone.

j_call v_call clone_size d_call cdr3_aa cdr3_nt
TRBJ1-2 TRBV11-3 once TRBD1 CASSLNRRGTGGIYGYTF TGTGCCAGCAGCTTAAACAGGAGAGGGACAGGGGGCATTTATGGCTACACCTTC
TRBJ1-4 TRBV6-6 - - CASSDNEKLFF TGTGCCAGCAGTGATAATGAAAAACTGTTTTTT
TRBJ2-2 TRBV7-9 - TRBD2 CASSRLAGGPITGELFF TGTGCCAGCAGCCGACTAGCGGGAGGGCCGATAACCGGGGAGCTGTTTTTT
TRBJ2-5 TRBV19 - TRBD1 CASSIVTGGEDQYF TGTGCCAGTAGTATAGTGACAGGGGGGGAGGACCAGTACTTC
TRBJ2-3 TRBV11-2 - TRBD1 CASGTASTDTQYF TGTGCCAGCGGGACAGCTAGCACAGATACGCAGTATTTT
TRBJ2-7 TRBV6-1 - - CASSELGTAPYEQYF TGTGCCAGCAGTGAATTAGGGACGGCCCCCTACGAGCAGTACTTC
TRBJ2-5 TRBV5-4 once - CASSWRYGQETQYF TGTGCCAGCAGCTGGAGGTATGGCCAAGAGACCCAGTACTTC
TRBJ2-2 TRBV10-1 - - CASIPGDGICPGELFF TGCGCCAGCATTCCTGGGGACGGGATATGTCCCGGGGAGCTGTTTTTT
TRBJ2-7 TRBV6-1 - TRBD2 CASSLGAGVTGEQYF TGTGCCAGCAGCCTTGGGGCGGGAGTAACCGGCGAGCAGTACTTC
TRBJ2-1 TRBV7-2 - TRBD2 CASSPNSGRPRYNEQFF TGTGCCAGCAGCCCCAATAGCGGGAGGCCAAGATACAATGAGCAGTTCTTC